What follows is one TCR beta chain and its context. Sequencing used immunoSEQ multiplex PCR; TCRdb keeps in-frame clones, though not all of them. Among some 200,000 clones listed, 85% to 90% were seen once. This sample was included in a study of blood T cell repertoires in COVID-19. The germline gives CDR1 MNHEY, CDR2 SMNVEV (reference sequence). Trimming took 7 bases from V and 0 from J, leaving 9 bases between them. This CDR3 has 14 amino acids. This TCR was recovered from a woman aged 18-35 years in a cohort exposed to, infected with or recovered from COVID-19 (not recorded which). V and J are TRBV27 and TRBJ2-2; no clear D. Sequences were obtained from PBMCs or T cells enriched from blood (not recorded which). The CDR3 coding sequence is TGTGCCAGCACAGGCCGAACGAACACCGGGGAGCTGTTTTTT. This gives the protein CASTGRTNTGELFF.